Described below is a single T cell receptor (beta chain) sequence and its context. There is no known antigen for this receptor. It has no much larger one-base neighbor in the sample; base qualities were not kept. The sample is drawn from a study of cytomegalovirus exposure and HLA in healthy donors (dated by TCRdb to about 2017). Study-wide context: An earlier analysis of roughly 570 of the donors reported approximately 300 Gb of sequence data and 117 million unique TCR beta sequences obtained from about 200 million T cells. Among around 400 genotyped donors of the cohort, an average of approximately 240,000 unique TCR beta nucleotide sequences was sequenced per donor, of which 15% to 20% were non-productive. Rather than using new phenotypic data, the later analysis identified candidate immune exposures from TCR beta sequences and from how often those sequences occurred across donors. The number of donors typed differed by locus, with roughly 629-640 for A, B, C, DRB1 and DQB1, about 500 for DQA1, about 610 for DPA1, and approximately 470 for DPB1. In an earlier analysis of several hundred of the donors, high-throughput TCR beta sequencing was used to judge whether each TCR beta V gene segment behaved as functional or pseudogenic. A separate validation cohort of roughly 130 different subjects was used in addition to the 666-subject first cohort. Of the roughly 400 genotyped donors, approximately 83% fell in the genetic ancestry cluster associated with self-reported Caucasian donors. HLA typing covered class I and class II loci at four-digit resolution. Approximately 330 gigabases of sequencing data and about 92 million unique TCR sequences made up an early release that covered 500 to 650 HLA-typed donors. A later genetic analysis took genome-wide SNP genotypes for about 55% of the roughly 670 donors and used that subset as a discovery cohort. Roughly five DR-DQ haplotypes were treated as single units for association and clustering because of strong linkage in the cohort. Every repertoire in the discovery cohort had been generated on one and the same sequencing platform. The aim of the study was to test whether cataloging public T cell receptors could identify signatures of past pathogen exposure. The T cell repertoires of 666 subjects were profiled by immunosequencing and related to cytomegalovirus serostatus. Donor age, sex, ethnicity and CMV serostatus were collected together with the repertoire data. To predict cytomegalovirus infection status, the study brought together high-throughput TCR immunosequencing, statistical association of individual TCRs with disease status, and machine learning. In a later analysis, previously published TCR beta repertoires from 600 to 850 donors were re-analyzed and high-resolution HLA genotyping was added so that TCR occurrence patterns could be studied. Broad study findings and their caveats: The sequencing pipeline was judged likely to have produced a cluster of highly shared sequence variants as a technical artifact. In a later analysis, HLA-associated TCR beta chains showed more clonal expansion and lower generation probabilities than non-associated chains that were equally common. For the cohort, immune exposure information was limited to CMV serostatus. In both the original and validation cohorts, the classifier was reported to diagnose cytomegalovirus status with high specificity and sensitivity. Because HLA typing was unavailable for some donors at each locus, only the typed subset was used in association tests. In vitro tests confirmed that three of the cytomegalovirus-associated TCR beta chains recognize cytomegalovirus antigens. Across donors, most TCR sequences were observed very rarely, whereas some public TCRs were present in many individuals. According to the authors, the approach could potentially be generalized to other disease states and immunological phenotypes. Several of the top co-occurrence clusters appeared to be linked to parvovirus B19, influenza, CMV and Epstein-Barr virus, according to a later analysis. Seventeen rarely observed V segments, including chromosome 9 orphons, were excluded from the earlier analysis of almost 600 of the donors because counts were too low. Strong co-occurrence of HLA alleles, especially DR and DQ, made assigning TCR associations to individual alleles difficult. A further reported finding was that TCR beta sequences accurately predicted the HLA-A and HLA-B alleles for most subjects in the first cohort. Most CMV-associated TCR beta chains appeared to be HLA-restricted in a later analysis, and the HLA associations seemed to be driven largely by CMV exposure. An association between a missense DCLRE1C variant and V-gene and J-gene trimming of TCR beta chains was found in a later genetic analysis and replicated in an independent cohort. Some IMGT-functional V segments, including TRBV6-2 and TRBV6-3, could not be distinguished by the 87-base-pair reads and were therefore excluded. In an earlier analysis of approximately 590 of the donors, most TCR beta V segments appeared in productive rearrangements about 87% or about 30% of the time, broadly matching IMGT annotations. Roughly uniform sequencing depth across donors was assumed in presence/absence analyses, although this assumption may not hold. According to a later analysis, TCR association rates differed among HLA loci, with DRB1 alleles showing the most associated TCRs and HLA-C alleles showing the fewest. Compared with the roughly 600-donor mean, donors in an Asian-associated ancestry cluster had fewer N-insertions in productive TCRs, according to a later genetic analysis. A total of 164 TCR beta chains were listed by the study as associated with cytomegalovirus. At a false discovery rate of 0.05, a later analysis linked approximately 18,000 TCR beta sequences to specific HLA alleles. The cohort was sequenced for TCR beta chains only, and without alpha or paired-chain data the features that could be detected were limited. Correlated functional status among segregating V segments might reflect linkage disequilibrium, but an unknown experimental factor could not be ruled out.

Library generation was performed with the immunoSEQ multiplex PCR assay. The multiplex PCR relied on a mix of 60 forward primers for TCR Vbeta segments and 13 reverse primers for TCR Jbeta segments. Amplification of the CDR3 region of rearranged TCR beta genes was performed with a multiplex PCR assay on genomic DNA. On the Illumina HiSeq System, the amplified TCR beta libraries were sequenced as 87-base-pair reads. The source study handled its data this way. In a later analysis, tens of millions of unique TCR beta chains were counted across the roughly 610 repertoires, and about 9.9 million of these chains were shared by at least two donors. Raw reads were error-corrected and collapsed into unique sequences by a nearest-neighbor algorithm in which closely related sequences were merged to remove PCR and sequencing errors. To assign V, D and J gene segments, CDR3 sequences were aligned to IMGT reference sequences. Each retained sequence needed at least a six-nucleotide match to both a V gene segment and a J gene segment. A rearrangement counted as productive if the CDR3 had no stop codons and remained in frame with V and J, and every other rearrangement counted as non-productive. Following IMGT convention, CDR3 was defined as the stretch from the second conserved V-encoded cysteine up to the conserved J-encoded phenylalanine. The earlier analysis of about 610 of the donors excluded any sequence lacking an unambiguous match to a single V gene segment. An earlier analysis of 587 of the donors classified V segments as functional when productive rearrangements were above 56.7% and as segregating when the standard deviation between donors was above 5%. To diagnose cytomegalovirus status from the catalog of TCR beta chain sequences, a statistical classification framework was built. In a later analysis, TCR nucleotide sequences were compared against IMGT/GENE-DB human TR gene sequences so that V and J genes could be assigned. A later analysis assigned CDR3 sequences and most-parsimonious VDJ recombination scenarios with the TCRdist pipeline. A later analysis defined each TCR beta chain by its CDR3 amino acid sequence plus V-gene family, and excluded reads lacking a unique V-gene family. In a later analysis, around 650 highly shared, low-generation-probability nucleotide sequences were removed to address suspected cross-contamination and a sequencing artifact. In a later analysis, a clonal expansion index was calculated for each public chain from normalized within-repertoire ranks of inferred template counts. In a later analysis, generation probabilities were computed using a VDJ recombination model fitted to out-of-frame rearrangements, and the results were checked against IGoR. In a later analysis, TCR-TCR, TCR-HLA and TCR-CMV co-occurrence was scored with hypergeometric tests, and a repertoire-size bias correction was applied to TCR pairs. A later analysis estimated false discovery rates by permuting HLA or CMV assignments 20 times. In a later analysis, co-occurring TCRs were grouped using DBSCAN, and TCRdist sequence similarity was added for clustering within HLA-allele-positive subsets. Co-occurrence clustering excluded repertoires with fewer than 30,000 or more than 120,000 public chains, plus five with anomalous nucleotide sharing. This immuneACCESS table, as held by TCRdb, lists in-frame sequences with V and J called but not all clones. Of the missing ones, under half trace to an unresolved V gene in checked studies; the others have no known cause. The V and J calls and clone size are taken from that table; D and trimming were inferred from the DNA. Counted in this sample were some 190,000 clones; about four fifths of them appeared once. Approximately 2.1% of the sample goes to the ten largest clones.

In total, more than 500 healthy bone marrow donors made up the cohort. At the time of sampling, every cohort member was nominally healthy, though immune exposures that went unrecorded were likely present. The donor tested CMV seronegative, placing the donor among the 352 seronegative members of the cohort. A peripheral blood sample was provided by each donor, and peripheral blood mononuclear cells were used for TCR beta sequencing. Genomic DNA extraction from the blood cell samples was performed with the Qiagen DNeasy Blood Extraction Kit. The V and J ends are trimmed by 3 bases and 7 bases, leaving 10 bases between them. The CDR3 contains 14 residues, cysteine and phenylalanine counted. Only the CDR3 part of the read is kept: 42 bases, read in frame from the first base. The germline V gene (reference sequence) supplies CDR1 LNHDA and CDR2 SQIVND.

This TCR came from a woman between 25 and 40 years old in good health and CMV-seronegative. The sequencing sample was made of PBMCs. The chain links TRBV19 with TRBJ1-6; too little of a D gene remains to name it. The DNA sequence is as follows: TGTGCCAGTAGTATGAGGACTCTCAATTCACCCCTCCACTTT. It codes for CASSMRTLNSPLHF. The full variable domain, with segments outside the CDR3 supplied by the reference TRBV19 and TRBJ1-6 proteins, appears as DGGITQSPKYLFRKEGQNVTLSCEQNLNHDAMYWYRQDPGQGLRLIYYSQIVNDFQKGDIAEGYSVSREKKESFPLTVTSAQKNPTAFYLCASSMRTLNSPLHFGNGTRLTVT.